The clone carrying this TCR beta chain appeared a single time. What it binds is unknown. The data were obtained in a study of T cell responses to AZD1222 COVID-19 vaccine. Findings and limits, study-wide: The donor group comprised mostly white British people and more females; the analysis possibly underestimated clonal diversity. Nearly half of unique spike-specific TCRs reportedly avoided B.1.351 and B.1.1.7 mutated regions. Just a handful of AZD1222 recipients tested seropositive at baseline. Two AZD1222 administrations were followed by greater Spike-specific TCR breadth and depth.

The method was immunoSEQ multiplex PCR; TCRdb's version includes in-frame clones alone and lacks a portion of them. In the table there are some 90,000 clones, approximately 86% of which are singletons. The CDR3 runs to 14 residues. V shed 3 bases, J shed 6 bases, and the junction held 3 bases outside the gene matches. Germline CDR1 and CDR2: LNHNV and YYDKDF (reference sequence). The TCR comes from an adult in good health. Sequencing used peripheral blood, obtained on day 0 of AZD1222 vaccination. The chain couples TRBV15 to TRBJ2-1, with 9 bases that match TRBD1. As DNA, the CDR3 is TGTGCCACCAGCAGCCGGACAGGGGCCAATGAGCAGTTCTTC. Its protein product is CATSSRTGANEQFF.